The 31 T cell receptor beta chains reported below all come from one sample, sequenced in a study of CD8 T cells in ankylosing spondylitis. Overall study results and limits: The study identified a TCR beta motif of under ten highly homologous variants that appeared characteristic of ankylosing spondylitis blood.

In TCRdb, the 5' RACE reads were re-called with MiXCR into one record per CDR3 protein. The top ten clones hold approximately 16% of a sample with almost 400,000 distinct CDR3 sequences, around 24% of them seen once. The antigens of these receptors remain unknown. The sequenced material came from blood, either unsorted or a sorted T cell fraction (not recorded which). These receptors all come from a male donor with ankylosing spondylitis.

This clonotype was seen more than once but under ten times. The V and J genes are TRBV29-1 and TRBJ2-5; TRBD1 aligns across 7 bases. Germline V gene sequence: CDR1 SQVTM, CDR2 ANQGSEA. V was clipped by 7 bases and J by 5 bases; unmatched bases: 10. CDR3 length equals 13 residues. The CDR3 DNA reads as TGCAGCGGAGGACAGGATTTAGGGGAGACCCAGTACTTC. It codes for CSGGQDLGETQYF.

CDR3 DNA sequence: TGCAGTGCTAGGCCAAGCAACACTGAAGCTTTCTTT. As protein: CSARPSNTEAFF. V is TRBV20-1 and J is TRBJ1-1; D is undetermined. Germline lookup yields CDR1 DFQATT and CDR2 SNEGSKA (reference sequence). The CDR3 runs 12 residues. Deletions cut 3 bases from V and 2 bases from J, with 7 bases between.

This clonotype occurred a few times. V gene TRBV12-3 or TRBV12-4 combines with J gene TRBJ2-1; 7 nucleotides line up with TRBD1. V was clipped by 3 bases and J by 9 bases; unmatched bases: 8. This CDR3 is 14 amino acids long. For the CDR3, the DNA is TGTGCCAGCAGTTTTAGGCAGGGGGTCGGTGAGCAGTTCTTC. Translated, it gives CASSFRQGVGEQFF.

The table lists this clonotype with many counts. CDR3 nucleotides: TGTGCCAGCAGCTTAGGACTAGCGGGAGGGACAGATACGCAGTATTTT. Amino acid sequence: CASSLGLAGGTDTQYF. The chain couples TRBV7-2 to TRBJ2-3; 14 bases are shared with TRBD2. The V and J ends lost 1 base and 3 bases, in that order; junction bases with no gene match: 0. CDR3 length: 16 amino acids. Germline values: CDR1 SGHTA, CDR2 FQGNSA.

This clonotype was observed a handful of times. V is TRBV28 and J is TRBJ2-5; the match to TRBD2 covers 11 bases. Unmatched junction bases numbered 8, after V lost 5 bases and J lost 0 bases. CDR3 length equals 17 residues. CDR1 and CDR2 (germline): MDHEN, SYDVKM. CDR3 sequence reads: CASSPRTSGSYQETQYF. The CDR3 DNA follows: TGTGCCAGCAGTCCCAGGACTAGCGGGTCGTACCAAGAGACCCAGTACTTC.

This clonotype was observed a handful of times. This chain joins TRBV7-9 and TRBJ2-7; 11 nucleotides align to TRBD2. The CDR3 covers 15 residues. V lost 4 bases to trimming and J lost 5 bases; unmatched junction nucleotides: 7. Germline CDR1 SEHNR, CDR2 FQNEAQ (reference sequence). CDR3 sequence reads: CASSSTSGRLDEQYF. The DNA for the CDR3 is TGTGCCAGCAGCTCCACTAGCGGGAGATTGGACGAGCAGTACTTC.

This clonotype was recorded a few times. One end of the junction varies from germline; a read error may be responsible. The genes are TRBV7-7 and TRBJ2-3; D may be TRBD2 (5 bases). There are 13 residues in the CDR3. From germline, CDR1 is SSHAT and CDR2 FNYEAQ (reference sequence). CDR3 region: CASSGGATDTQYF. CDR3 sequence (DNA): TGTGCTAGCAGCGGCGGAGCCACAGATACGCAGTATTTT.

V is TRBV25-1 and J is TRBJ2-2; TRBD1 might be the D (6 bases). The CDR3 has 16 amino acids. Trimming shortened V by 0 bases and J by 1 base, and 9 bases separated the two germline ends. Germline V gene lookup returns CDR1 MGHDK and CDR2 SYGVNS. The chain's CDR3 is CASSEYSRGNTGELFF. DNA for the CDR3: TGTGCCAGCAGTGAATATTCCAGGGGGAACACCGGGGAGCTGTTTTTT.

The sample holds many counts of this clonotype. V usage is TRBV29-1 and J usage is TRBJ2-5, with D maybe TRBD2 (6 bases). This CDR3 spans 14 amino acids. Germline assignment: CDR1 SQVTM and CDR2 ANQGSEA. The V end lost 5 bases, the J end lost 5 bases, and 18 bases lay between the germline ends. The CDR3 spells CSVLITAGGETQYF. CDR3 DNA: TGCAGCGTTCTCATAACGGCCGGGGGTGAGACCCAGTACTTC.

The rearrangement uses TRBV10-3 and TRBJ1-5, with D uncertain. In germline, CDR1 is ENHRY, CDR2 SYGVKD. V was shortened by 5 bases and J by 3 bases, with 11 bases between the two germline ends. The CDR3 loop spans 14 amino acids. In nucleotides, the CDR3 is TGTGCCATCAGTAGTGGGCAGAACAATCAGCCCCAGCATTTT. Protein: CAISSGQNNQPQHF.

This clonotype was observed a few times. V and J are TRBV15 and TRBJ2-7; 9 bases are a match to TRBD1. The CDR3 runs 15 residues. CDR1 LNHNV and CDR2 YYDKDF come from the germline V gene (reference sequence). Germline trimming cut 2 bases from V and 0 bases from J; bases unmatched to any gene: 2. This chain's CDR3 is CATSRTGQGSYEQYF. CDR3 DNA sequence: TGTGCCACCAGCAGAACGGGACAGGGCTCCTACGAGCAGTACTTC.

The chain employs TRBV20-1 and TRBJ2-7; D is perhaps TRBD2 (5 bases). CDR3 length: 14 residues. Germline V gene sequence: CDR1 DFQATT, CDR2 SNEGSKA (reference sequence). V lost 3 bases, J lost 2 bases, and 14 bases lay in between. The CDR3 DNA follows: TGCAGTGCTAGGGCCCGACTACCTCCCTACGAGCAGTACTTC. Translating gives CSARARLPPYEQYF.

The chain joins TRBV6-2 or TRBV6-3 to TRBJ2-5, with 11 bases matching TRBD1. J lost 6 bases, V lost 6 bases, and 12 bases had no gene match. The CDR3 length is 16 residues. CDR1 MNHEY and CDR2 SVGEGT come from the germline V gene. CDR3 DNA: TGTGCCAGCAGCCGTCCTGGGACAGGGGGTATGAAGACCCAGTACTTC. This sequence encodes CASSRPGTGGMKTQYF.

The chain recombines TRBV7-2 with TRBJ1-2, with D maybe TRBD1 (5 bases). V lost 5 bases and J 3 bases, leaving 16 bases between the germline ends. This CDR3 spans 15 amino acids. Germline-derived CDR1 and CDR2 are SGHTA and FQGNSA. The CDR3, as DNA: TGTGCCAGCAGCCCTCAAGGGACCAGGGACTATGGCTACACCTTC. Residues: CASSPQGTRDYGYTF.

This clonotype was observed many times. The DNA for the CDR3 is TGTGCCAGCAGGGGACTAGCGGGAGTGGCAGATACGCAGTATTTT. It translates to CASRGLAGVADTQYF. The V call is TRBV7-2, the J call TRBJ2-3; 14 nucleotides line up with TRBD2. V lost 6 bases, J lost 4 bases, and 3 bases stayed unmatched. This CDR3 has 15 residues. Germline V gives CDR1 SGHTA, CDR2 FQGNSA.

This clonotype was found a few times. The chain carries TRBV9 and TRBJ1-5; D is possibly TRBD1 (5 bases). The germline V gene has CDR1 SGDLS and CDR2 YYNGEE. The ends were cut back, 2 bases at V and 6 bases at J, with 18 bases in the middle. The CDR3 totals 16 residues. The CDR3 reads CASSVGGTVGGQPQHF. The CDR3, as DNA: TGTGCCAGCAGCGTGGGGGGAACAGTTGGTGGTCAGCCCCAGCATTTT. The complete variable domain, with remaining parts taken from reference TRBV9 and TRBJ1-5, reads DSGVTQTPKHLITATGQRVTLRCSPRSGDLSVYWYQQSLDQGLQFLIQYYNGEERAKGNILERFSAQQFPDLHSELNLSSLELGDSALYFCASSVGGTVGGQPQHFGDGTRLSIL.

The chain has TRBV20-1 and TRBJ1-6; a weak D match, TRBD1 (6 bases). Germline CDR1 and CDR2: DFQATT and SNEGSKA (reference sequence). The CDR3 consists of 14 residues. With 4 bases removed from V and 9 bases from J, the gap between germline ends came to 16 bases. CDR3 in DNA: TGCAGTGCTACCAGGGGAGGGCGAGGTTCACCCCTCCACTTT. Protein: CSATRGGRGSPLHF.

The CDR3 reads CSARDSFSGRYNEQFF. CDR3 in DNA: TGCAGTGCTAGAGATAGCTTTTCGGGACGGTACAATGAGCAGTTCTTC. The chain recombines TRBV20-1 with TRBJ2-1; D is perhaps TRBD1 or TRBD2 (5 bases each). This CDR3 contains 16 residues. V lost 0 bases to trimming and J lost 4 bases, with 16 bases between them. CDR1 is DFQATT, CDR2 SNEGSKA, per germline (reference sequence).

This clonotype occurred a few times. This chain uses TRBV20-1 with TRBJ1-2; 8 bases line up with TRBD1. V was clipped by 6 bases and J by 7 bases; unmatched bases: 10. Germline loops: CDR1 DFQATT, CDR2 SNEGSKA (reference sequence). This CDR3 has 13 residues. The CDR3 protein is CSAQGQGAFGYTF. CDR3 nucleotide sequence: TGCAGTGCACAGGGGCAGGGGGCCTTTGGCTACACCTTC.

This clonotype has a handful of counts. In DNA form, the CDR3 reads TGTGCCAGCAGCCAAGATGCCAGCCGTGGAGATACGCAGTATTTT. This sequence encodes CASSQDASRGDTQYF. The gene calls are TRBV3-1 and TRBJ2-3, with unresolved D. V shed 0 bases and J shed 5 bases, with 12 bases lying between them. The V gene's germline CDR1 is LGHDT and CDR2 YNNKEL (reference sequence). CDR3 length: 15 residues.

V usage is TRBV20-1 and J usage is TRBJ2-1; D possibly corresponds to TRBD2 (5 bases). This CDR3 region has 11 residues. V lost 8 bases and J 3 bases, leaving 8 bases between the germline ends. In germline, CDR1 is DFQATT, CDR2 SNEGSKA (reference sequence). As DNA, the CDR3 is TGCAGTCCCCGGGACTACAATGAGCAGTTCTTC. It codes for CSPRDYNEQFF.

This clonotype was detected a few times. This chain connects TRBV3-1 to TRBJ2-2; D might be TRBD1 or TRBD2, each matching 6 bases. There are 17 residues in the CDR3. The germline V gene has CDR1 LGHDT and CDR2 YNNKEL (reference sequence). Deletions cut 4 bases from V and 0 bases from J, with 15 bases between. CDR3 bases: TGTGCCAGCAGCCCCCGCGGAGGGGGTACGAACACCGGGGAGCTGTTTTTT. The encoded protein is CASSPRGGGTNTGELFF.

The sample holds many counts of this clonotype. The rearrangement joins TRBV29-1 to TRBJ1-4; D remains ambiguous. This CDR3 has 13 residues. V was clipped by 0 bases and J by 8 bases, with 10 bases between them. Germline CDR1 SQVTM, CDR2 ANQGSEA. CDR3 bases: TGCAGCGTTGAAGATCGCGAAGCCGAAAAACTGTTTTTT. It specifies CSVEDREAEKLFF. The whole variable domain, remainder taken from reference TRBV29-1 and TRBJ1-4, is SAVISQKPSRDICQRGTSLTIQCQVDSQVTMMFWYRQQPGQSLTLIATANQGSEATYESGFVIDKFPISRPNLTFSTLTVSNMSPEDSSIYLCSVEDREAEKLFFGSGTQLSVL.

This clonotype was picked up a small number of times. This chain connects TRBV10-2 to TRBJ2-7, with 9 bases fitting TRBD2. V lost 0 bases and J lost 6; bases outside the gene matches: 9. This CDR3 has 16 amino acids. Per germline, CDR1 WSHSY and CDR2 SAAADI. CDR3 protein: CASSESVGLAGGEQYF. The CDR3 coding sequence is TGCGCCAGCAGTGAGTCCGTGGGACTAGCCGGTGGCGAGCAGTACTTC.

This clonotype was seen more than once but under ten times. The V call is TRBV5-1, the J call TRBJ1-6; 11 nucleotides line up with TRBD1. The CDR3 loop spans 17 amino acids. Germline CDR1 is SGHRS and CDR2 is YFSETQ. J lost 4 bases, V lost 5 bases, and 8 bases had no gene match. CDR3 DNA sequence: TGCGCCAGCAGTGCCCGGGACAGGGGGAATTATAATTCACCCCTCCACTTT. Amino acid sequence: CASSARDRGNYNSPLHF.

The CDR3 here is CASREGLAGGSEQFF. CDR3 nucleotides: TGTGCCAGCAGGGAGGGACTAGCGGGAGGAAGTGAGCAGTTCTTC. V is TRBV2 and J is TRBJ2-1, with 15 bases that match TRBD2. The CDR3 spans 15 residues. Unmatched junction bases numbered 6, after V lost 6 bases and J lost 9 bases. CDR1 is SNHLY and CDR2 is FYNNEI in the germline V gene.

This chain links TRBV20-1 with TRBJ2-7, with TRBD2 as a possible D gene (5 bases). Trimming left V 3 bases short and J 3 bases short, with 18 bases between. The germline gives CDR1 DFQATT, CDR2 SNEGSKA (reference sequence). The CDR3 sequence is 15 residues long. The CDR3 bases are TGCAGTGCTAGGGCCCAACCAGCGGAGAGCTACGAGCAGTACTTC. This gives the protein CSARAQPAESYEQYF.

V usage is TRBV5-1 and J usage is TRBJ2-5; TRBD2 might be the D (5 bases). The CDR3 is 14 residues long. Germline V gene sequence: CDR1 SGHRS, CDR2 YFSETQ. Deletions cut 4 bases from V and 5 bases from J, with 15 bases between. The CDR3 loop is CASSAPEGGETQYF. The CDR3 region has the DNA TGCGCCAGCAGCGCCCCCGAGGGCGGTGAGACCCAGTACTTC.

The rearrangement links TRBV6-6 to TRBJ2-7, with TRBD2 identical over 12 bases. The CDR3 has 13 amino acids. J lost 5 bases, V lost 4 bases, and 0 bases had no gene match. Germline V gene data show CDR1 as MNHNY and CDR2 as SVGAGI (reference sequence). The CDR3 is CASSWTSGNEQYF. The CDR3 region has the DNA TGTGCCAGCAGTTGGACTAGCGGGAACGAGCAGTACTTC.

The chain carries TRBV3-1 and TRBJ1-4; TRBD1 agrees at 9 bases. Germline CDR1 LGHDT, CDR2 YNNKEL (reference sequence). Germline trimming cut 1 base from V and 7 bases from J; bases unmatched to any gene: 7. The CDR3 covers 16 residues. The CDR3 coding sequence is TGTGCCAGCAGCCAAGTCCGGGGACAGGGTGGTGAAAAACTGTTTTTT. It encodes CASSQVRGQGGEKLFF.

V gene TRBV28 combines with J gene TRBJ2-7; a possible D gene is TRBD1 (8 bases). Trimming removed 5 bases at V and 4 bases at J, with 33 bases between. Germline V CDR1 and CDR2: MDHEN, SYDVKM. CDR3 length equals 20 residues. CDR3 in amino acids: CASSRGGGTGETRPRYEQYF. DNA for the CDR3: TGTGCCAGCAGTCGAGGGGGAGGGACAGGTGAGACCCGGCCGAGGTACGAGCAGTACTTC.